This T cell receptor beta chain stems from a study of regulatory T cells in long-lasting Graves disease. Study in general: Prior antithyroid drug treatment in newly diagnosed Graves' patients lasted under 3 months.

The V end was cut by 5 bases, the J end by 11 bases, with 15 bases between. The CDR3 sequence is 13 residues long. CDR1 is LNHNV, CDR2 YYDKDF, per germline (reference sequence). Time point: newly diagnosed GD, antithyroid drugs for less than 3 months. RNA extracted from PBMCs served as the sequencing template. This clonotype was detected many times. Building of the TCR beta libraries involved iRepertoire HTBI primers and Arm-PCR of CDR3 regions. MiXCR, applied by TCRdb to the multiplex PCR reads, yields one record per CDR3 protein. The sample holds around 250,000 distinct CDR3 sequences; under 20% are singletons and the top ten take around 15%. This same sample was also taken into another study, of T cells in Graves' hyperthyroidism and ophthalmopathy.

The chain carries TRBV15 and TRBJ1-4; TRBD1 might be the D (5 bases). This sequence originates from a woman in her 30s with Graves disease. This sample comprised peripheral blood mononuclear cells (PBMCs), obtained at new diagnosis, from a patient treated with antithyroid drugs. The CDR3: CATSPRPGEKLFF. CDR3 in DNA: TGTGCCACCAGCCCGAGGCCGGGGGAGAAACTGTTTTTT.